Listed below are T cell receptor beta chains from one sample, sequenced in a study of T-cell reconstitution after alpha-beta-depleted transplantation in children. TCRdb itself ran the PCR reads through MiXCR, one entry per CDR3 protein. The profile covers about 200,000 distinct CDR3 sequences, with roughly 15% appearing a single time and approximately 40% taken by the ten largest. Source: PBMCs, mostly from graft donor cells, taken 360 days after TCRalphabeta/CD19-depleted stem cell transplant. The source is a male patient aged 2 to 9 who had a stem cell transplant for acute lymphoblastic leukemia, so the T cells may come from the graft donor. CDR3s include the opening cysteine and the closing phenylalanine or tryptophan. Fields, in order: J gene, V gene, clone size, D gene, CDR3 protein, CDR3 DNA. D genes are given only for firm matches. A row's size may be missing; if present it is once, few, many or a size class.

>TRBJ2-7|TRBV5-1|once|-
CASSLDGGGPSYEQYF
TGCGCCAGCAGCTTGGACGGCGGGGGCCCCTCCTACGAGCAGTACTTC
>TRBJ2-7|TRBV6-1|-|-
CASNIGAGTYEQYF
TGTGCCAGCAATATCGGGGCAGGAACCTACGAGCAGTACTTC
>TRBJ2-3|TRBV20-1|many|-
CSARGTSTDTQYF
TGCAGTGCTAGAGGGACTAGCACAGATACGCAGTATTTT
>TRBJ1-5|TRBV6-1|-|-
CASTTLSNQPQHF
TGTGCCAGCACCACACTTAGCAATCAGCCCCAGCATTTT
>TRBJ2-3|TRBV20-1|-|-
CSARVSGTDTQYF
TGCAGTGCTAGAGTTAGCGGCACAGATACGCAGTATTTT
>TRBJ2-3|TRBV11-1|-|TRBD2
CASSLGARVAGSTDTQYF
TGTGCCAGCAGCTTAGGGGCTCGGGTAGCGGGGTCCACAGATACGCAGTATTTT
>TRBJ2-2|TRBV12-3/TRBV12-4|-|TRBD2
CASSHQRGPTGELFF
TGTGCCAGCAGCCACCAGCGGGGGCCAACCGGGGAGCTGTTTTTT
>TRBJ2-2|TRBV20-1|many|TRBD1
CSATRQGRIFGELFF
TGCAGTGCTACGAGACAGGGAAGGATTTTCGGGGAGCTGTTTTTT
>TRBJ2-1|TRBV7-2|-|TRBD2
CASSVASGRADEQFF
TGTGCCAGCAGCGTCGCTAGCGGGAGGGCCGATGAGCAGTTCTTC
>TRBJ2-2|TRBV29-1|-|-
CSVDALANTGELFF
TGCAGCGTTGATGCACTAGCGAACACCGGGGAGCTGTTTTTT
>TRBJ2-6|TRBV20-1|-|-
CSTFTGLGANVLTF
TGCAGTACCTTCACAGGGTTGGGGGCCAACGTCCTGACTTTC
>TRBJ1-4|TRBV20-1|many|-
CSASDRDGENEKLFF
TGCAGTGCTAGTGACCGGGACGGCGAAAATGAAAAACTGTTTTTT
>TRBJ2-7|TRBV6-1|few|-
CASNPGFGYEQYF
TGTGCCAGCAACCCGGGGTTCGGTTACGAGCAGTACTTC
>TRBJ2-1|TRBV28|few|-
CASTNSGPSSYNEQFF
TGTGCCAGCACCAATAGCGGACCTAGCTCCTACAATGAGCAGTTCTTC
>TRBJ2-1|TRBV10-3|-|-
CAISPGNEQFF
TGTGCCATCAGCCCCGGCAATGAGCAGTTCTTC
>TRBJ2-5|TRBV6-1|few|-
CASSAGFSGGETQYF
TGTGCCAGCAGTGCCGGGTTCTCCGGCGGGGAGACCCAGTACTTC
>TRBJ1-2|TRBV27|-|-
CASSAFGGYGYTF
TGTGCCAGCAGTGCCTTTGGCGGGTATGGCTACACCTTC
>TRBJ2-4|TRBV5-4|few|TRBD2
CASSLLFTSGSLAKNIQYF
TGTGCCAGCAGCTTACTGTTTACTAGCGGGAGTCTAGCCAAAAACATTCAGTACTTC
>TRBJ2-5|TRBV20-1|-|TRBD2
CSARDMLAGAQETQYF
TGCAGTGCTAGAGATATGCTAGCGGGGGCCCAAGAGACCCAGTACTTC
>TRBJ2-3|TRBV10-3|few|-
CAISESQGQSTDTQYF
TGTGCCATCAGTGAGTCGCAAGGGCAGTCTACAGATACGCAGTATTTT
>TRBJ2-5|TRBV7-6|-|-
CASSSMTVKETQYF
TGTGCCAGCAGCTCGATGACAGTGAAAGAGACCCAGTACTTC
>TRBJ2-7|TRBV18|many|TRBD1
CASSDGTGEGEQYF
TGTGCCAGCTCAGACGGGACAGGGGAAGGAGAGCAGTACTTC
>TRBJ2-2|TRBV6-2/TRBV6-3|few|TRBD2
CASTDGLAGETGELFF
TGTGCCAGCACCGACGGACTAGCGGGAGAAACCGGGGAGCTGTTTTTT
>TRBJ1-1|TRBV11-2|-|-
CASSLASRGTEAFF
TGTGCCAGCAGCTTAGCATCCAGGGGCACTGAAGCTTTCTTT
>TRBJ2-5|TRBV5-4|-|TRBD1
CASSMTGRGQGETQYF
TGTGCCAGCAGCATGACAGGGAGGGGACAGGGGGAGACCCAGTACTTC
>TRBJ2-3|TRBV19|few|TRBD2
CASSGAGGTDTQYF
TGTGCCAGTAGTGGAGCGGGGGGGACAGATACGCAGTATTTT
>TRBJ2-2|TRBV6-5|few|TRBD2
CASSYSRSSGTGELFF
TGTGCCAGCAGTTACTCGCGGTCTAGCGGAACCGGGGAGCTGTTTTTT
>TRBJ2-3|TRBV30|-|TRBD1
CAWSEGQGTDTQYF
TGTGCCTGGAGTGAAGGACAGGGGACAGATACGCAGTATTTT
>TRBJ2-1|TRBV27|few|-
CASSYGHDNEQFF
TGTGCCAGCAGTTATGGACACGACAATGAGCAGTTCTTC
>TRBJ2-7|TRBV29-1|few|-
CSVASLLSYEQYF
TGCAGCGTTGCAAGCCTACTTTCCTACGAGCAGTACTTC
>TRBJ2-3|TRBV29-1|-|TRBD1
CSVERTGTSTDTQYF
TGCAGCGTTGAGAGGACAGGGACTAGCACAGATACGCAGTATTTT
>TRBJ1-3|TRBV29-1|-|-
CSVAALQGPGNTIYF
TGCAGCGTTGCGGCTTTGCAGGGGCCTGGAAACACCATATATTTT
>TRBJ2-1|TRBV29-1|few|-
CSIGRVEQFF
TGCAGCATCGGGCGGGTTGAGCAGTTCTTC
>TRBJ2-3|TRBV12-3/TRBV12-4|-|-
CASSYDRLGPSTDTQYF
TGTGCCAGCAGCTACGACAGACTAGGCCCTAGCACAGATACGCAGTATTTT
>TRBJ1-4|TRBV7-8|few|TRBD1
CASSSRQGEKEKLFF
TGTGCCAGCAGCAGCCGACAGGGGGAAAAAGAAAAACTGTTTTTT
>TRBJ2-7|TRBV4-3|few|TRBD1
CASSQDAGTGNRYGNEQYF
TGCGCCAGCAGCCAAGATGCGGGGACAGGGAATCGCTATGGGAACGAGCAGTACTTC
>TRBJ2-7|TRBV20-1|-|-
CSARDYPSYEQYF
TGCAGTGCTAGGGACTATCCTAGCTACGAGCAGTACTTC
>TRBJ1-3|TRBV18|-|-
CASSLLQGAGNTIYF
TGTGCCAGCTCACTCTTACAAGGGGCTGGAAACACCATATATTTT
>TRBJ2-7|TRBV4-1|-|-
CASSQDTGDQTYEQYF
TGCGCCAGCAGCCAAGATACAGGAGACCAAACCTACGAGCAGTACTTC
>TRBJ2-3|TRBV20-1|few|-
CNPTPTDRSTDTQYF
TGCAACCCGACTCCGACGGATCGAAGCACAGATACGCAGTATTTT
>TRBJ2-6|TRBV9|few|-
CASSRPAGANVLTF
TGTGCCAGCAGTCGACCGGCCGGGGCCAACGTCCTGACTTTC
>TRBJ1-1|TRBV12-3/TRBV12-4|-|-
CASSRSSPLHTEAFF
TGTGCCAGCAGTCGTTCCTCTCCCCTGCACACTGAAGCTTTCTTT
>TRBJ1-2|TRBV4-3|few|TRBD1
CASSQDPNRGGYTF
TGCGCCAGCAGCCAAGACCCAAACAGGGGTGGCTACACCTTC
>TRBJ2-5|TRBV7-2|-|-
CASAVDARGETQYF
TGTGCCAGCGCGGTGGACGCGAGGGGTGAGACCCAGTACTTC
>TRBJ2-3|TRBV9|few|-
CASSVVSGGPPDTQYF
TGTGCCAGCAGCGTAGTCTCCGGGGGCCCGCCAGATACGCAGTATTTT
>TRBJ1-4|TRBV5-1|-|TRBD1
CASSVGTGVREKLFF
TGCGCCAGCAGCGTCGGGACAGGCGTTCGGGAAAAACTGTTTTTT
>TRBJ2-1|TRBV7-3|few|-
CASSRVRGDYNEQFF
TGTGCCAGCAGCCGGGTGAGGGGGGACTACAATGAGCAGTTCTTC
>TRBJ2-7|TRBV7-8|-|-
CASSLRPDRSYEQYF
TGTGCCAGCAGCTTACGACCGGACAGAAGCTACGAGCAGTACTTC
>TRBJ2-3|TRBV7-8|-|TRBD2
CASSLEERGGTDTQYF
TGTGCCAGCAGCTTAGAAGAGCGGGGGGGTACAGATACGCAGTATTTT
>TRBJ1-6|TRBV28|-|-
CASRRTGTPSPLHF
TGTGCCAGCAGACGGACGGGAACGCCATCACCCCTCCACTTT
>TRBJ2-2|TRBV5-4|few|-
CASSLRAQVSWDTPGELFF
TGTGCCAGCAGCTTAAGGGCACAAGTGTCATGGGATACACCCGGGGAGCTGTTTTTT